This passage covers 31 T cell receptor beta chains from one sample sequenced in a study of regulatory T cells in long-lasting Graves disease. Arm-PCR of CDR3 regions with iRepertoire HTBI primers generated TCR beta libraries. A single record per CDR3 protein comes from TCRdb applying MiXCR to the multiplex PCR reads. The sample lists about 470,000 distinct CDR3 sequences, around 20% seen once, with 7% to 9.5% in the top ten. This sample's time point: persistent/refractory GD, antithyroid drugs over 5 years with positive TRAb. Extracted PBMC RNA gave rise to the TCR library. Sequenced here: peripheral blood mononuclear cells (PBMCs), sampled when the disease was refractory, from a patient treated with antithyroid drugs. These receptors all stem from a female donor with Graves disease.

The V and J genes are TRBV18 and TRBJ2-5; 12 nucleotides agree with TRBD1. V shed 5 bases and J 4 bases; nucleotides not matched to a gene: 5. The CDR3 sequence is 15 residues long. Germline V gene lookup returns CDR1 KGHSH and CDR2 LQKENI. CDR3 nucleotide sequence: TGTGCCAGCTCAGCCCGGGACAGGGGGCGAGAGACCCAGTACTTC. Protein product: CASSARDRGRETQYF. The whole variable domain, remainder taken from reference TRBV18 and TRBJ2-5, is NAGVMQNPRHLVRRRGQEARLRCSPMKGHSHVYWYRQLPEEGLKFMVYLQKENIIDESGMPKERFSAEFPKEGPSILRIQQVVRGDSAAYFCASSARDRGRETQYFGPGTRLLVL.

This chain joins TRBV4-1 and TRBJ1-1, with unresolved D. Germline CDR1 MGHRA, CDR2 YSYEKL. V lost 4 bases to trimming and J lost 1 base, with 16 bases between them. This CDR3 has 16 residues. The CDR3 DNA sequence: TGCGCCAGCAGCCCCCAGATACACAACCCGAACACTGAAGCTTTCTTT. Its translation is CASSPQIHNPNTEAFF.

The V and J genes are TRBV7-2 and TRBJ2-3; the match to TRBD1 covers 9 bases. The CDR3 loop spans 15 amino acids. The germline CDR1 and CDR2 sequences are SGHTA and FQGNSA. V trimming: 4 bases; J trimming: 3 bases; junction bases outside the gene matches: 5. CDR3 coding DNA: TGTGCCAGCAGCTCTAGACAGGGGGGGACAGATACGCAGTATTTT. This gives the protein CASSSRQGGTDTQYF.

A remark on this clonotype: With a much larger clone just one base away, this may be a read error. The chain is built from TRBV19 and TRBJ1-1, with D maybe TRBD1 (5 bases). Trimming cost V 0 bases and J 1 base, with 12 bases left between them. The CDR3 runs 16 residues. Germline-derived CDR1 and CDR2 are LNHDA and SQIVND (reference sequence). The CDR3 bases are TGTGCCAGTAGTATAGATACCAACAGGCGGAACACTGAAGCTTTCTTT. Translated, it gives CASSIDTNRRNTEAFF.

The chain uses TRBV12-3 or TRBV12-4 and TRBJ2-4; 9 bases fit TRBD1. The V gene end was trimmed by 8 bases and the J gene end by 15 bases; junction bases not matched to a gene: 14. The CDR3 totals 13 residues. CDR3 in DNA: TGTGCCAGCTGGGGACAGGGCGACTCCTTGGCGTACTTC. Translating gives CASWGQGDSLAYF.

The chain is built from TRBV10-3 and TRBJ1-1; D call uncertain. The V gene lost 0 bases and the J gene lost 4 bases, with 12 bases spanning the gap. CDR3 length: 15 residues. Germline CDR1 reads ENHRY; CDR2 reads SYGVKD. The DNA of the CDR3 is TGTGCCATCAGTGAGTCTTGGGTTTTGGGCACTGAAGCTTTCTTT. It specifies CAISESWVLGTEAFF.

This clonotype showed up many times. The chain has TRBV27 and TRBJ1-1, with a weak D call TRBD1 (6 bases). There are 14 residues in the CDR3. Trimming shortened V by 5 bases and J by 4 bases, and 14 bases separated the two germline ends. The germline V gene has CDR1 MNHEY and CDR2 SMNVEV (reference sequence). CDR3 nucleotide sequence: TGTGCCAGCAGTCGAGGGGGGAGGGGCACTGAAGCTTTCTTT. Its protein is CASSRGGRGTEAFF.

This clonotype occurred a few times. The V call is TRBV30, the J call TRBJ1-1; tentative D call: TRBD1 (5 bases). V lost 3 bases to trimming and J lost 5 bases, with 16 bases between them. The CDR3 contains 14 residues. Per germline, CDR1 GTSNPN and CDR2 SVGIG (reference sequence). The CDR3 loop is CAWRPKWGGTEAFF. The CDR3 nucleotides read TGTGCCTGGAGACCTAAGTGGGGGGGAACTGAAGCTTTCTTT. Using reference TRBV30 and TRBJ1-1 for the parts outside the CDR3, the full variable domain is SQTIHQWPATLVQPVGSPLSLECTVEGTSNPNLYWYRQAAGRGLQLLFYSVGIGQISSEVPQNLSASRPQDRQFILSSKKLLLSDSGFYLCAWRPKWGGTEAFFGQGTRLTVV.

In DNA, the CDR3 is TGTGCCATCAGAACCGGGACAGGGGCGGACAATGAGCAGTTCTTC. It specifies CAIRTGTGADNEQFF. The V gene is TRBV10-3, the J gene TRBJ2-1, with TRBD1 matching over 10 bases. Germline V gene data show CDR1 as ENHRY and CDR2 as SYGVKD. With 6 bases clipped from V and 5 bases from J, the junction kept 7 bases outside the gene matches. The CDR3 runs to 15 residues.

This clonotype was counted at least ten times. This chain connects TRBV12-3 or TRBV12-4 to TRBJ1-2; unclear D gene. V was shortened by 1 base and J by 8 bases, with 8 bases between the two germline ends. The CDR3 spans 12 residues. CDR3 amino acids: CASSLVGRGYTF. CDR3 bases: TGTGCCAGCAGTTTAGTCGGGCGGGGCTACACCTTC.

This clonotype showed up many times. The chain recombines TRBV7-8 with TRBJ2-6; no firm D call. This CDR3 spans 15 amino acids. CDR1 is SGHVS, CDR2 FQNEAQ, per germline. V was pared by 6 bases and J by 0 bases, with 9 bases between. The CDR3 protein is CASSYSSSGANVLTF. The CDR3 region has the DNA TGTGCCAGCAGTTACTCGAGCTCTGGGGCCAACGTCCTGACTTTC.

The sample holds a few counts of this clonotype. This sequence joins TRBV20-1 and TRBJ2-1; D unresolved. V was cut by 0 bases and J by 8 bases, with 20 bases left in between. Germline values: CDR1 DFQATT, CDR2 SNEGSKA (reference sequence). The CDR3 covers 16 residues. The DNA of the CDR3 is TGCAGTGCTAGAGATCTTTATGGGTCTGATATTGATGAGCAGTTCTTC. Translating it yields CSARDLYGSDIDEQFF.

This clonotype was seen many times. The genes are TRBV3-1 and TRBJ2-7; tentative D call: TRBD1 (5 bases). CDR3 length: 16 residues. Germline V gene lookup returns CDR1 LGHDT and CDR2 YNNKEL (reference sequence). The germline V and J ends were trimmed by 0 bases and 7 bases, with 19 bases remaining between them. The CDR3 here is CASSQESRARASEQYF. The CDR3 nucleotides are TGTGCCAGCAGCCAAGAGTCTCGGGCCAGGGCCTCAGAGCAGTACTTC.

This clonotype was found many times. The chain links TRBV7-9 to TRBJ2-7; either TRBD1 or TRBD2 may fit D (6 bases each). The CDR3 spans 12 residues. The V and J ends lost 3 bases and 8 bases respectively, with 11 bases between them. Germline V lookup: CDR1 SEHNR, CDR2 FQNEAQ (reference sequence). CDR3 DNA: TGTGCCAGCAGCTTCGAGGGGGGAAAGCAGTACTTC. Translating it yields CASSFEGGKQYF.

This clonotype was detected only a few times. The chain recombines TRBV27 with TRBJ2-7, with a possible D match to TRBD1 (6 bases). The CDR3 runs to 11 residues. The germline CDR1 and CDR2 sequences are MNHEY and SMNVEV (reference sequence). The V and J ends lost 8 bases and 7 bases respectively, with 12 bases between them. Written as DNA, the CDR3 is TGTGCCAGCGGCCGACAGGTTGAGCAGTACTTC. Encoded protein: CASGRQVEQYF.

The genes are TRBV20-1 and TRBJ1-6, with a possible D match to TRBD1 (5 bases). Germline V gene lookup returns CDR1 DFQATT and CDR2 SNEGSKA (reference sequence). Trimming left V 0 bases short and J 9 bases short, with 12 bases between. The CDR3 extends over 14 amino acids. This chain's CDR3 is CSARDSSGGSPLHF. The CDR3 bases are TGCAGTGCTAGAGACAGCAGTGGGGGTTCACCCCTCCACTTT.

The chain employs TRBV6-2 or TRBV6-3 and TRBJ1-4; tentative D call: TRBD1 (5 bases). V was cut by 11 bases and J by 3 bases, with 16 bases left in between. The CDR3 length is 14 residues. Germline V gene sequence: CDR1 MNHEY, CDR2 SVGEGT. The CDR3 loop reads CAGGTLGANEKLFF. CDR3 sequence (DNA): TGTGCCGGAGGGACCCTCGGGGCTAATGAAAAACTGTTTTTT.

The table lists this clonotype with a few counts. The chain couples TRBV20-1 to TRBJ1-2; no reliable D call. Trimming took 6 bases from V and 8 from J, leaving 16 bases between them. Per germline, CDR1 DFQATT and CDR2 SNEGSKA (reference sequence). This CDR3 has 12 residues. In nucleotides, the CDR3 is TGCAGTGCCGCTGGGCGGGGAAAAGGCTACACCTTC. This gives the protein CSAAGRGKGYTF.

Many counts were recorded for this clonotype. The V gene is TRBV7-2, the J gene TRBJ2-7; D is unclear. In germline, CDR1 is SGHTA, CDR2 FQGNSA. V shed 3 bases and J shed 4 bases, with 16 bases lying between them. The CDR3 runs to 15 residues. CDR3 nucleotide sequence: TGTGCCAGCAGCTTTTCTAGGGAACACTTTTACGAGCAGTACTTC. This translates into CASSFSREHFYEQYF.

This clonotype was counted only a few times. The chain couples TRBV6-5 to TRBJ2-1, with a weak D call TRBD2 (5 bases). V was shortened by 0 bases and J by 8 bases, with 20 bases between the two germline ends. Germline-derived CDR1 and CDR2 are MNHEY and SVGAGI. CDR3 length: 17 residues. The CDR3 sequence: CASSYSTGEGVSDEQFF. For the CDR3, the DNA is TGTGCCAGCAGTTACTCGACCGGAGAGGGAGTATCGGATGAGCAGTTCTTC.

This chain uses TRBV29-1 with TRBJ2-7, with no clear D. This CDR3 contains 12 residues. Trimming left V 5 bases short and J 0 bases short, with 8 bases between. Germline V CDR1 and CDR2: SQVTM, ANQGSEA. The CDR3 nucleotides are TGCAGCGTTTATGCCGACTCCTACGAGCAGTACTTC. Amino acid sequence: CSVYADSYEQYF.

The V gene is TRBV11-2, the J gene TRBJ1-5, with 7 bases matching TRBD1. With 6 bases clipped from V and 7 bases from J, the junction kept 9 bases outside the gene matches. Germline V gives CDR1 SGHAT, CDR2 FQNNGV. The CDR3 loop spans 14 amino acids. The CDR3 sequence: CASSPPGGGQPQHF. CDR3 DNA: TGTGCCAGCAGTCCACCAGGGGGAGGGCAGCCCCAGCATTTT. The full variable domain, in which reference TRBV11-2 and TRBJ1-5 provide the parts outside the CDR3, is EAGVAQSPRYKIIEKRQSVAFWCNPISGHATLYWYQQILGQGPKLLIQFQNNGVVDDSQLPKDRFSAERLKGVDSTLKIQPAKLEDSAVYLCASSPPGGGQPQHFGDGTRLSIL.

This chain joins TRBV5-5 and TRBJ2-7, with 8 bases matching TRBD1. Trimming cost V 2 bases and J 3 bases; bases outside gene matches: 7. In germline, CDR1 is SGHKS, CDR2 YYEKEE (reference sequence). This CDR3 is 15 amino acids long. The CDR3 sequence is CASSFGTGADYEQYF. CDR3 DNA sequence: TGTGCCAGCAGCTTCGGGACAGGAGCGGACTACGAGCAGTACTTC.

Ten or more counts support this clonotype. The genes are TRBV6-9 and TRBJ2-7; a weak D match, TRBD2 (6 bases). The V gene lost 3 bases and the J gene lost 3 bases, with 15 bases spanning the gap. The CDR3 is made up of 15 amino acids. Per the germline V gene, CDR1 is MNHGY and CDR2 is SVAAGI. In DNA, the CDR3 is TGTGCCAGCAGTTACGCGGGGCTGCGGAACTACGAGCAGTACTTC. Translating it yields CASSYAGLRNYEQYF.

This chain connects TRBV5-1 to TRBJ1-1; TRBD1 is a possible D gene (5 bases). V lost 7 bases and J lost 1, with 17 bases in between. Germline assignment: CDR1 SGHRS and CDR2 YFSETQ. CDR3 length: 15 amino acids. CDR3 bases: TGCGCCAGCGCGCAGGGCAGGAGAACGAACACTGAAGCTTTCTTT. It encodes CASAQGRRTNTEAFF. The entire variable domain, with the rest obtained from reference TRBV5-1 and TRBJ1-1, is as follows: KAGVTQTPRYLIKTRGQQVTLSCSPISGHRSVSWYQQTPGQGLQFLFEYFSETQRNKGNFPGRFSGRQFSNSRSEMNVSTLELGDSALYLCASAQGRRTNTEAFFGQGTRLTVV.

This sequence joins TRBV12-3 or TRBV12-4 and TRBJ2-1; 7 bases map to TRBD1. V lost 6 bases, J lost 0 bases, and 5 bases stayed unmatched. The CDR3 is made up of 15 amino acids. CDR3 DNA: TGTGCCAGCAGAGTCGGGACAGTCTCCTACAATGAGCAGTTCTTC. The encoded protein is CASRVGTVSYNEQFF.

This clonotype was observed at least ten times. V and J are TRBV15 and TRBJ1-1; possible D gene TRBD1, 6 bases. Trimming stripped 1 base from V and 5 bases from J, with 14 bases between. Per germline, CDR1 LNHNV and CDR2 YYDKDF (reference sequence). The CDR3 length is 15 residues. The CDR3: CATSRGVMGATEAFF. CDR3 DNA sequence: TGTGCCACCAGCAGAGGGGTTATGGGGGCTACTGAAGCTTTCTTT.

On this clonotype itself: This could be a read error, since a much larger clone is one nucleotide away. The CDR3 does not end in the conserved phenylalanine or tryptophan, so this is likely a read error. The chain recombines TRBV12-3 or TRBV12-4 with TRBJ2-7; D may match TRBD1 or TRBD2 (6 bases each). The CDR3 runs to 14 residues. Trimming took off 5 bases at V and 4 bases at J, with 15 bases between the two ends. In DNA form, the CDR3 reads TGTGCCAGCAGTGGGGGCGCGGGGCTATACGAGCAGTACTTG. Encoded protein: CASSGGAGLYEQYL.

This clonotype was seen repeatedly, ten times or more. The chain has TRBV20-1 and TRBJ2-7; no definite D call. V lost 3 bases and J lost 2, with 11 bases in between. The CDR3 contains 13 residues. The V gene's germline CDR1 is DFQATT and CDR2 SNEGSKA (reference sequence). CDR3: CSARVGNTYEQYF. CDR3 sequence (DNA): TGCAGTGCTAGGGTGGGGAATACCTACGAGCAGTACTTC.

J is TRBJ2-1 and V is TRBV27; D is uncertain. This CDR3 has 15 amino acids. V was trimmed by 2 bases and J by 0 bases, leaving 8 bases between them. Germline CDR1 is MNHEY and CDR2 is SMNVEV (reference sequence). Here the CDR3 DNA reads TGTGCCAGCAGTTTAAGTGCGAACTCCTACAATGAGCAGTTCTTC. Amino acid sequence: CASSLSANSYNEQFF.

As regards this clonotype: A much larger clone differs from this one at a single base, so this may be a read error. The chain combines TRBV29-1 with TRBJ2-7, with 12 bases aligning to TRBD2. The germline CDR1 and CDR2 sequences are SQVTM and ANQGSEA. This CDR3 region has 13 residues. Here the CDR3 DNA reads TGCAGCGCAAGGACTAGCGGGAACTACAAGCAGTACTTC. It yields the protein CSARTSGNYKQYF.